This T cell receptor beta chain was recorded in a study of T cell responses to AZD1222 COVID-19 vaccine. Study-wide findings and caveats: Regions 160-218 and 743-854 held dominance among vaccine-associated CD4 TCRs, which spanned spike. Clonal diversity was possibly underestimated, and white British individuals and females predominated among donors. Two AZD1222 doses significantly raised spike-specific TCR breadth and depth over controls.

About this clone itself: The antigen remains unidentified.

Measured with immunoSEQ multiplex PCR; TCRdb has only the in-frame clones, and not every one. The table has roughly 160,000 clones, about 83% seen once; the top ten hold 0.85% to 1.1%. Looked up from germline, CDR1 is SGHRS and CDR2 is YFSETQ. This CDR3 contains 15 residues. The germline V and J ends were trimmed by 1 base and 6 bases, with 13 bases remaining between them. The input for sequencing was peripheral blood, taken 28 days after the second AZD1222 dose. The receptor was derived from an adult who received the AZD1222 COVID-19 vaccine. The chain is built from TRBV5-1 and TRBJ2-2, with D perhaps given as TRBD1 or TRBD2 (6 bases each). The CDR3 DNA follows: TGCGCCAGCAGCTTGCGACAGGACTATGCCGGGGAGCTGTTTTTT. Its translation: CASSLRQDYAGELFF.